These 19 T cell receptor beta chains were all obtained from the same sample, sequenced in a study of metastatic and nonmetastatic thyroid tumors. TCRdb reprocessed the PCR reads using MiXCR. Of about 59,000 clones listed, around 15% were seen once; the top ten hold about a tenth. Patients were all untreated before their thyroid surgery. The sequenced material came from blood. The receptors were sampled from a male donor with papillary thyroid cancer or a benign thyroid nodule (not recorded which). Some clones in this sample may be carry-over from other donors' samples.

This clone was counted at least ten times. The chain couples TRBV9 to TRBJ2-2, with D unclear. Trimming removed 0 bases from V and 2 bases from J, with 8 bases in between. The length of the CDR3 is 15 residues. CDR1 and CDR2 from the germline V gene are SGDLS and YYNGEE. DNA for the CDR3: TGTGCCAGCAGCGTAGGGTCTCGTAACACCGGGGAGCTGTTTTTT. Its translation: CASSVGSRNTGELFF. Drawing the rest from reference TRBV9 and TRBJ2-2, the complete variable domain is DSGVTQTPKHLITATGQRVTLRCSPRSGDLSVYWYQQSLDQGLQFLIQYYNGEERAKGNILERFSAQQFPDLHSELNLSSLELGDSALYFCASSVGSRNTGELFFGEGSRLTVL.

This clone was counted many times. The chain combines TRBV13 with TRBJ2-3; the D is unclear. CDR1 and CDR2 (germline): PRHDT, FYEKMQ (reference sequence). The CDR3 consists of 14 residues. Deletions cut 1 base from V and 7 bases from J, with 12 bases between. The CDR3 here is CASSLVVPRNTQYF. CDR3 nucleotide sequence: TGTGCCAGCAGCTTAGTCGTACCAAGAAATACGCAGTATTTT. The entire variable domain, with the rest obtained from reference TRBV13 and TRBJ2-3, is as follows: AAGVIQSPRHLIKEKRETATLKCYPIPRHDTVYWYQQGPGQDPQFLISFYEKMQSDKGSIPDRFSAQQFSDYHSELNMSSLELGDSALYFCASSLVVPRNTQYFGPGTRLTVL.

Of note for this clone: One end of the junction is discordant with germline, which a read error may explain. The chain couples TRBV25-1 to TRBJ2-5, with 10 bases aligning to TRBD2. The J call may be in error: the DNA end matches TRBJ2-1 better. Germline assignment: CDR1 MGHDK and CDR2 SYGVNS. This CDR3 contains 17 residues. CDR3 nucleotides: TGTGCCAGCAGTGGATACCGCCTAGCGGGAGATCACAATGATCAGTTCTTC. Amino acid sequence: CASSGYRLAGDHNDQFF.

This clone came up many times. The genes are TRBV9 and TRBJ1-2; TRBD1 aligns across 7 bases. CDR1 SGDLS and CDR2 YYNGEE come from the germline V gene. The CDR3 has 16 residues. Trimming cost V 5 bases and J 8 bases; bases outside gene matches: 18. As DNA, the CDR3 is TGTGCCAGCAGTAGCCCAGGGACAGCTTATTTACGGGGCTACACCTTC. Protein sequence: CASSSPGTAYLRGYTF. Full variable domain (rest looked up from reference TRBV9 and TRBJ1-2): DSGVTQTPKHLITATGQRVTLRCSPRSGDLSVYWYQQSLDQGLQFLIQYYNGEERAKGNILERFSAQQFPDLHSELNLSSLELGDSALYFCASSSPGTAYLRGYTFGSGTRLTVV.

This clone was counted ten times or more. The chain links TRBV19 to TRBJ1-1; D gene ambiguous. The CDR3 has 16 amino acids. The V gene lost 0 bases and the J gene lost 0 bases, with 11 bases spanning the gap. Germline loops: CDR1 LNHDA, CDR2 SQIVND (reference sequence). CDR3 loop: CASSIDARLMNTEAFF. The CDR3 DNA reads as TGTGCCAGTAGTATAGATGCCAGACTCATGAACACTGAAGCTTTCTTT. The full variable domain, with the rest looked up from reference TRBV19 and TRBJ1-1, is DGGITQSPKYLFRKEGQNVTLSCEQNLNHDAMYWYRQDPGQGLRLIYYSQIVNDFQKGDIAEGYSVSREKKESFPLTVTSAQKNPTAFYLCASSIDARLMNTEAFFGQGTRLTVV.

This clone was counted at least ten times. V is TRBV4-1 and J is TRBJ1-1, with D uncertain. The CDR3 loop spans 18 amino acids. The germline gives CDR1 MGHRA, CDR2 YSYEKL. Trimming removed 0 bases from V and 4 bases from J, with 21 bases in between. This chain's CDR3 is CASSQDRRSIGSATEAFF. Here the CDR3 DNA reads TGCGCCAGCAGCCAAGACCGAAGATCTATAGGGTCGGCCACTGAAGCTTTCTTT.

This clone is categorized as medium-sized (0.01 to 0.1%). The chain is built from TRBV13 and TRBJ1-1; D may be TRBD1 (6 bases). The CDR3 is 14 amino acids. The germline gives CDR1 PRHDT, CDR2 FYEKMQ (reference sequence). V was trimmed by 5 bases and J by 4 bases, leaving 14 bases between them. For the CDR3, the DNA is TGTGCCAGCAGCCCCCCGCAGGGGCCCACTGAAGCTTTCTTT. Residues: CASSPPQGPTEAFF.

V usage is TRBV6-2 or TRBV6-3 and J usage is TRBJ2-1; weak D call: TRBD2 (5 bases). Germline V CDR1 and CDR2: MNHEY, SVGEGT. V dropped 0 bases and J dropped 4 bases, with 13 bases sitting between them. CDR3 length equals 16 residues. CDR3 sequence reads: CASSYSGAVGYNEQFF. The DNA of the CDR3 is TGTGCCAGCAGTTACTCGGGAGCGGTTGGGTACAATGAGCAGTTCTTC.

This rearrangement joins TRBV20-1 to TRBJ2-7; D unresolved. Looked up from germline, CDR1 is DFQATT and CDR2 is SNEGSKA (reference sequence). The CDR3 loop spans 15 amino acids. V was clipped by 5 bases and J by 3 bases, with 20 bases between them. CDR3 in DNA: TGCAGTGCTCGATTAGAGACGTTCAGCTACTACGAGCAGTACTTC. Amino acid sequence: CSARLETFSYYEQYF.

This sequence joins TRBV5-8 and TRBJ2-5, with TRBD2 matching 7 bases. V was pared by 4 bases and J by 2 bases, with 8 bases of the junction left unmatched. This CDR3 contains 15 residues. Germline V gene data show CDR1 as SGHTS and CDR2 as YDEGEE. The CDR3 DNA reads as TGTGCCAGCAGCGGCGGGAGCGCGACTCAAGAGACCCAGTACTTC. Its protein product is CASSGGSATQETQYF.

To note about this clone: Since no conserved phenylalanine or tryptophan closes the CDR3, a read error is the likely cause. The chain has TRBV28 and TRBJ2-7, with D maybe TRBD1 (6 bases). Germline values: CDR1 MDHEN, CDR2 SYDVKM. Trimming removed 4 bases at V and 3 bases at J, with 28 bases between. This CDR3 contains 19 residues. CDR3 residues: CASSSAWTVRDIGGYEQYL. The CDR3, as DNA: TGTGCCAGCAGTTCGGCCTGGACAGTACGAGATATAGGGGGCTACGAGCAGTACCTC.

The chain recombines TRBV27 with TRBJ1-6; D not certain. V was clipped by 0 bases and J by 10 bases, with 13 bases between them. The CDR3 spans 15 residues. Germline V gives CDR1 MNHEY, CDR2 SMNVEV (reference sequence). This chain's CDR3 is CASSLSWMCGSPLHF. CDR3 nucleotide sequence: TGTGCCAGCAGTTTATCCTGGATGTGTGGATCACCCCTCCACTTT.

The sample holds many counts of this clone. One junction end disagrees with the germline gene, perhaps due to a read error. This CDR3 reads CASSPRRPSFSGANVLTF. CDR3 nucleotides: TGTGCTAGCAGCCCCAGGCGCCCCTCGTTCTCTGGGGCCAACGTCCTGACTTTC. The chain has TRBV7-7 and TRBJ2-6, with D hard to call. This CDR3 has 18 residues. CDR1 is SSHAT, CDR2 FNYEAQ, per germline (reference sequence).

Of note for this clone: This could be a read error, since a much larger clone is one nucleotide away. For the CDR3, the DNA is TGTACCAGCAGTAGACAGGTATACGAGCAGTACTTC. Translating it yields CTSSRQVYEQYF. This sequence joins TRBV12-3 or TRBV12-4 and TRBJ2-7; possible D gene TRBD1, 6 bases. This CDR3 has 12 residues.

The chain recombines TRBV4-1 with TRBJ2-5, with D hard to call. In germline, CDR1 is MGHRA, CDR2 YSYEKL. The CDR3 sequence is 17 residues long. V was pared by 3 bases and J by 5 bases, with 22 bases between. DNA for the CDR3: TGCGCCAGCAGCCAGCACCAGCCAATCCCAGCTTCGGAGACCCAGTACTTC. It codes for CASSQHQPIPASETQYF.

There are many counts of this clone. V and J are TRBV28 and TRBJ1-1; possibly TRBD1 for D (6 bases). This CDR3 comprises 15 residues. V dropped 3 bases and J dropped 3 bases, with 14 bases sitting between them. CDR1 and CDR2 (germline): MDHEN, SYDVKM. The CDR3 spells CASSLRGGRDTEAFF. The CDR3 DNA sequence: TGTGCCAGCAGTTTGAGGGGGGGGCGCGACACTGAAGCTTTCTTT. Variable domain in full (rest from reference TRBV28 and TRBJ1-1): DVKVTQSSRYLVKRTGEKVFLECVQDMDHENMFWYRQDPGLGLRLIYFSYDVKMKEKGDIPEGYSVSREKKERFSLILESASTNQTSMYLCASSLRGGRDTEAFFGQGTRLTVV.

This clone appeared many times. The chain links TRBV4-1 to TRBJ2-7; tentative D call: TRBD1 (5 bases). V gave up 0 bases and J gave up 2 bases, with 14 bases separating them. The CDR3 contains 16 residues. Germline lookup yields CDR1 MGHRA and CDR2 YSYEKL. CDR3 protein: CASSQDLNRLTYEQYV. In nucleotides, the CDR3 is TGCGCCAGCAGCCAAGATCTCAACAGGCTTACCTACGAGCAGTACGTC.

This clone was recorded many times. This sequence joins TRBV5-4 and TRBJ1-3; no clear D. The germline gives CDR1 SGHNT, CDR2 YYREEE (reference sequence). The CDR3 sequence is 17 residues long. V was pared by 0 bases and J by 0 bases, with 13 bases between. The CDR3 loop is CASSLGWAESSGNTIYF. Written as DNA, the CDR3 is TGTGCCAGCAGCTTGGGATGGGCAGAGAGCTCTGGAAACACCATATATTTT.

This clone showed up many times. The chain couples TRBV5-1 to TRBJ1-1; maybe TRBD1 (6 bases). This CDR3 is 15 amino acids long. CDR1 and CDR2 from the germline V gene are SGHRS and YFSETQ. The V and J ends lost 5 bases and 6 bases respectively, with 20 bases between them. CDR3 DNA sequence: TGCGCCAGCAGAGATGGTTTTGGGGGCGCGGCTGAAGCTTTCTTT. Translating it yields CASRDGFGGAAEAFF.